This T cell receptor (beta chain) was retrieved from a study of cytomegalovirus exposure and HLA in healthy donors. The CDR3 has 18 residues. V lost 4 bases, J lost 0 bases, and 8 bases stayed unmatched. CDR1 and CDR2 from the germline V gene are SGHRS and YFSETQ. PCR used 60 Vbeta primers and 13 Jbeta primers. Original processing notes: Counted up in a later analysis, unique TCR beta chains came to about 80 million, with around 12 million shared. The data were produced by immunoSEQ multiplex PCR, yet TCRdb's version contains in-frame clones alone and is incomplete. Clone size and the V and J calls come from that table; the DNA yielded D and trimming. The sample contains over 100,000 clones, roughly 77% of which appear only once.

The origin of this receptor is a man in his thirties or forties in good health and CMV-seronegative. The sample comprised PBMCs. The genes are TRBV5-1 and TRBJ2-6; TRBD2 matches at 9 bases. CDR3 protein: CASSLQAGGRSGANVLTF. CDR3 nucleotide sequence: TGCGCCAGCAGCCTTCAAGCGGGGGGCCGCTCTGGGGCCAACGTCCTGACTTTC.